These 15 T cell receptor beta chains originate from one sample sequenced in a study of T cells after yellow fever vaccination. TCRdb reprocessed the 5' RACE reads via MiXCR and lists one record per CDR3 protein. The sample yields over 300,000 distinct CDR3 sequences, over 4% seen once. The starting material was PBMCs, obtained 5 days after the yellow fever booster vaccination. The receptors derive from a man aged 18 to 29 who received the YFV17D yellow fever vaccine.

This clonotype was counted between two and nine times. The chain couples TRBV7-2 to TRBJ1-4; D is uncertain. Per the germline V gene, CDR1 is SGHTA and CDR2 is FQGNSA. Trimming took off 1 base at V and 10 bases at J, with 10 bases between the two ends. The CDR3 covers 13 residues. In DNA, the CDR3 is TGTGCCAGCAGCTTAGGTCGGTGGGGAAAACTGTTTTTT. Translation gives CASSLGRWGKLFF.

CDR3 protein: CASSYSSGRRDTEAFF. CDR3 coding DNA: TGTGCCAGCAGTTACTCGTCGGGCCGCAGGGACACTGAAGCTTTCTTT. This rearrangement joins TRBV6-5 to TRBJ1-1; D perhaps matches TRBD1 (5 bases). The CDR3 extends over 16 amino acids. Trimming removed 0 bases at V and 3 bases at J, with 14 bases between. Germline lookup yields CDR1 MNHEY and CDR2 SVGAGI.

This clonotype was seen only a few times. The chain combines TRBV4-1 with TRBJ1-2; 7 bases are shared with TRBD1. V trimming: 4 bases; J trimming: 0 bases; junction bases outside the gene matches: 8. CDR1 is MGHRA, CDR2 YSYEKL, per germline. This CDR3 has 16 residues. The CDR3 bases are TGCGCCAGCAGCCGAGAAACAGGGGCGACTAACTATGGCTACACCTTC. This sequence encodes CASSRETGATNYGYTF.

The table lists this clonotype with a few counts. The chain is built from TRBV10-3 and TRBJ2-1; D possibly corresponds to TRBD1 (5 bases). The CDR3 loop spans 18 amino acids. V was shortened by 4 bases and J by 7 bases, with 26 bases between the two germline ends. From germline, CDR1 is ENHRY and CDR2 SYGVKD. CDR3 residues: CAISAGQSWADPLNEQFF. The CDR3 DNA follows: TGTGCCATCAGTGCAGGGCAGAGTTGGGCGGACCCTCTGAATGAGCAGTTCTTC.

This clonotype was recorded at least ten times. V gene TRBV18 combines with J gene TRBJ2-2; no clear D gene. The CDR3 is 13 amino acids. Germline loops: CDR1 KGHSH, CDR2 LQKENI. V lost 1 base to trimming and J lost 5 bases, with 5 bases between them. The CDR3 region is CASSPQGTGELFF. The CDR3, as DNA: TGTGCCAGCTCACCACAGGGTACCGGGGAGCTGTTTTTT.

V is TRBV12-3 or TRBV12-4 and J is TRBJ1-1; maybe TRBD1 (5 bases). V was pared by 4 bases and J by 10 bases, with 28 bases between. CDR3 length: 17 residues. CDR3 coding DNA: TGTGCCAGCAGTTCTTTCCAGGGAAAATTTGGAGGGAATAGAGCTTTCTTT. It translates to CASSSFQGKFGGNRAFF.

V and J are TRBV19 and TRBJ2-2; D may be TRBD1 (5 bases). The germline V gene encodes CDR1 LNHDA and CDR2 SQIVND (reference sequence). The V gene lost 2 bases and the J gene lost 0 bases, with 13 bases spanning the gap. The CDR3 has 17 residues. CDR3 nucleotides: TGTGCCAGTAGTATACCGACAGCTGACCCGAACACCGGGGAGCTGTTTTTT. Amino acids: CASSIPTADPNTGELFF.

This sequence joins TRBV5-1 and TRBJ2-1, with TRBD2 matching over 9 bases. CDR3 length equals 14 residues. Germline V gene sequence: CDR1 SGHRS, CDR2 YFSETQ. V lost 1 base and J lost 11; bases outside the gene matches: 7. This CDR3 reads CASSLTASGAQQFF. The CDR3 coding sequence is TGCGCCAGCAGCTTGACGGCTAGCGGGGCCCAGCAGTTCTTC.

Many counts were recorded for this clonotype. The V and J genes are TRBV7-9 and TRBJ2-3, with unresolved D. Trimming took 3 bases from V and 6 from J, leaving 7 bases between them. Germline assignment: CDR1 SEHNR and CDR2 FQNEAQ (reference sequence). This CDR3 is 12 amino acids long. CDR3: CASSLLADTQYF. The CDR3 region has the DNA TGTGCCAGCAGCTTGTTAGCTGATACGCAGTATTTT.

This clonotype was seen only a few times. The chain's CDR3 is CATSDPGGSTDTQYF. CDR3 DNA: TGTGCCACCAGTGACCCCGGGGGGTCCACAGATACGCAGTATTTT. This chain uses TRBV24-1 with TRBJ2-3, with TRBD2 matching 7 bases. After removal of 4 bases from V and 2 bases from J, the junction contained 5 bases not matched to a gene. The CDR3 extends over 15 amino acids. CDR1 and CDR2 (germline): KGHDR, SFDVKD.

The chain joins TRBV20-1 to TRBJ2-5; perhaps D is TRBD1 or TRBD2 (6 bases each). The CDR3 covers 14 residues. V was shortened by 6 bases and J by 4 bases, with 18 bases between the two germline ends. Germline V CDR1 and CDR2: DFQATT, SNEGSKA (reference sequence). DNA of the CDR3: TGCAGTGCAAAGATCGGGGGCCAGGGAGAGACCCAGTACTTC. It encodes CSAKIGGQGETQYF.

The V and J genes are TRBV6-6 and TRBJ1-5; D remains ambiguous. Germline V gene data show CDR1 as MNHNY and CDR2 as SVGAGI (reference sequence). The length of the CDR3 is 13 residues. The V and J ends lost 4 bases and 0 bases respectively, with 4 bases between them. The CDR3 DNA reads as TGTGCCAGCAGTTGGACTAGCAATCAGCCCCAGCATTTT. This codes for CASSWTSNQPQHF.

The chain has TRBV5-6 and TRBJ2-1, with D possibly being TRBD2 (6 bases). The V and J ends lost 4 bases and 8 bases respectively, with 19 bases between them. CDR3 length: 15 amino acids. CDR1 and CDR2 (germline): SGHDT, YYEEEE. The CDR3 DNA is TGTGCCAGCAGCGCGGGGACTCTAGGAGGGGATGAGCAGTTCTTC. Protein: CASSAGTLGGDEQFF.

There are a few counts of this clonotype. This rearrangement joins TRBV6-5 to TRBJ1-1; no definite D call. The ends were cut back, 6 bases at V and 3 bases at J, with 14 bases in the middle. The germline V gene encodes CDR1 MNHEY and CDR2 SVGAGI. This CDR3 has 14 amino acids. CDR3 sequence reads: CASRQEKTYTEAFF. The CDR3 nucleotides are TGTGCCAGCAGACAAGAAAAAACCTACACTGAAGCTTTCTTT.

The chain couples TRBV6-2 or TRBV6-3 to TRBJ1-6; TRBD1 matches at 8 bases. The trim removed 6 bases at V and 7 bases at J, leaving 5 bases unmatched. The germline V gene has CDR1 MNHEY and CDR2 SVGEGT. There are 14 residues in the CDR3. The CDR3: CASSSRGQNSPLHF. CDR3 DNA sequence: TGTGCCAGCAGCTCCAGGGGGCAAAATTCACCCCTCCACTTT.